These 23 T cell receptor beta chains were all obtained from the same sample, sequenced in a study of type 1 regulatory T cells. Using its own MiXCR run on the reads, TCRdb lists one record per CDR3 protein. The sample has tens of thousands of distinct CDR3 sequences; 55% to 75% are singletons. For these receptors, no antigen is known. The specimen was cultured T cells, either the whole culture or a sorted T cell fraction (not recorded which). The subset was: Tr1-enriched cell product generated in vitro against host alloantigens. The receptors originated from a human donor in good health.

This rearrangement joins TRBV5-1 to TRBJ2-7; 7 nucleotides line up with TRBD1. Germline V gene data show CDR1 as SGHRS and CDR2 as YFSETQ. J lost 3 bases, V lost 0 bases, and 9 bases had no gene match. The CDR3 length is 16 residues. CDR3 DNA sequence: TGCGCCAGCAGCTTGGGTAGAGGGGGCTTCAACTACGAGCAGTACTTC. It specifies CASSLGRGGFNYEQYF. Drawing the rest from reference TRBV5-1 and TRBJ2-7, the complete variable domain is KAGVTQTPRYLIKTRGQQVTLSCSPISGHRSVSWYQQTPGQGLQFLFEYFSETQRNKGNFPGRFSGRQFSNSRSEMNVSTLELGDSALYLCASSLGRGGFNYEQYFGPGTRLTVT.

This clonotype has a single count. The CDR3: CASSKPTNTEAFF. CDR3 DNA: TGTGCCAGCAGTAAGCCAACGAACACTGAAGCTTTCTTT. The chain is built from TRBV6-6 and TRBJ1-1; D remains unclear. CDR3 length: 13 amino acids. The V gene lost 5 bases and the J gene lost 1 base, with 8 bases spanning the gap. In germline, CDR1 is MNHNY, CDR2 SVGAGI (reference sequence).

This clonotype has more than one count but fewer than ten. The junction differs from germline at one of its ends, possibly a read error. The genes are TRBV18 and TRBJ1-5; D not certain. The CDR3 totals 13 residues. CDR1 KGHSH and CDR2 LQKENI come from the germline V gene. The CDR3 spells CASSPGSNQPQHF. CDR3 in DNA: TGTGCTAGCTCACCGGGAAGCAATCAGCCCCAGCATTTT.

This chain uses TRBV12-3 or TRBV12-4 with TRBJ2-7; tentatively, D is TRBD2 (6 bases). V was shortened by 1 base and J by 5 bases, with 9 bases between the two germline ends. The CDR3 consists of 13 residues. This CDR3 reads CASSLVGGNEQYF. The CDR3 DNA follows: TGTGCCAGCAGTTTAGTTGGGGGGAACGAGCAGTACTTC.

This sequence joins TRBV15 and TRBJ1-1; 7 bases are a match to TRBD1. Germline CDR1 and CDR2: LNHNV and YYDKDF (reference sequence). The V and J ends lost 0 bases and 6 bases, in that order; junction bases with no gene match: 13. CDR3 length equals 17 residues. The CDR3 sequence is CATSREEAGGRFAEAFF. The CDR3 DNA reads as TGTGCCACCAGCAGAGAGGAGGCAGGGGGGCGGTTCGCTGAAGCTTTCTTT.

V gene TRBV7-2 combines with J gene TRBJ2-1; D may match TRBD1 or TRBD2 (6 bases each). CDR1 and CDR2 (germline): SGHTA, FQGNSA. V dropped 2 bases and J dropped 9 bases, with 17 bases sitting between them. The CDR3 extends over 15 amino acids. This chain's CDR3 is CASSLSGAGYGEQFF. DNA of the CDR3: TGTGCCAGCAGCTTATCGGGGGCCGGGTACGGTGAGCAGTTCTTC.

This chain links TRBV20-1 with TRBJ2-1, with 8 positions matching TRBD2. The CDR3 contains 15 residues. Germline trimming cut 5 bases from V and 7 bases from J; bases unmatched to any gene: 13. Germline V lookup: CDR1 DFQATT, CDR2 SNEGSKA (reference sequence). The CDR3 protein is CSAPGAGGRANEQFF. For the CDR3, the DNA is TGCAGTGCTCCTGGGGCGGGGGGCCGGGCGAATGAGCAGTTCTTC.

On this clonotype: At one end, the junction sequence differs from germline, possibly due to a read error. This chain connects TRBV2 to TRBJ2-7, with TRBD1 matching over 9 bases. CDR1 is SNHLY, CDR2 FYNNEI, per germline. There are 15 residues in the CDR3. CDR3 coding DNA: TGTGCCAGCAGTCAAGCGCCGGGACAGGGCTACGAGCAGTACTTC. Amino acids: CASSQAPGQGYEQYF.

J is TRBJ2-4 and V is TRBV7-9; tentative D call: TRBD2 (6 bases). This CDR3 region has 16 residues. The ends were cut back, 1 base at V and 6 bases at J, with 16 bases in the middle. The V gene's germline CDR1 is SEHNR and CDR2 FQNEAQ (reference sequence). The CDR3 DNA reads TGTGCCAGCAGCTTAGGCCAGGGACTCGGTGGAAACATTCAGTACTTC. Amino acid sequence: CASSLGQGLGGNIQYF. Variable domain in full (rest from reference TRBV7-9 and TRBJ2-4): DTGVSQNPRHKITKRGQNVTFRCDPISEHNRLYWYRQTLGQGPEFLTYFQNEAQLEKSRLLSDRFSAERPKGSFSTLEIQRTEQGDSAMYLCASSLGQGLGGNIQYFGAGTRLSVL.

This rearrangement joins TRBV20-1 to TRBJ1-2; weak D call: TRBD1 (6 bases). V was shortened by 4 bases and J by 2 bases, with 11 bases between the two germline ends. This CDR3 region has 13 residues. Per the germline V gene, CDR1 is DFQATT and CDR2 is SNEGSKA (reference sequence). The CDR3 is CSATGADNYGYTF. CDR3 bases: TGCAGTGCTACAGGGGCAGACAACTATGGCTACACCTTC.

The chain uses TRBV20-1 and TRBJ2-7; 7 bases line up with TRBD2. Germline trimming cut 5 bases from V and 6 bases from J; bases unmatched to any gene: 16. The CDR3 is 15 amino acids. Germline CDR1 DFQATT, CDR2 SNEGSKA (reference sequence). CDR3 bases: TGCAGTGCTTCCAGACCGGCGGGGGAAGTGCTCGAGCAGTACTTC. Amino acids: CSASRPAGEVLEQYF.

This chain uses TRBV5-1 with TRBJ1-2; D is possibly TRBD1 (5 bases). CDR1 and CDR2 from the germline V gene are SGHRS and YFSETQ. CDR3 length: 16 residues. V was cut by 0 bases and J by 5 bases, with 17 bases left in between. CDR3 DNA: TGCGCCAGCAGCTTGGAGGGGAACGGCGCCTTTTATGGCTACACCTTC. It codes for CASSLEGNGAFYGYTF. Full variable domain (missing parts from reference TRBV5-1 and TRBJ1-2): KAGVTQTPRYLIKTRGQQVTLSCSPISGHRSVSWYQQTPGQGLQFLFEYFSETQRNKGNFPGRFSGRQFSNSRSEMNVSTLELGDSALYLCASSLEGNGAFYGYTFGSGTRLTVV.

This clonotype came up once. The chain joins TRBV12-3 or TRBV12-4 to TRBJ1-1; D call uncertain. CDR3 length: 14 amino acids. Trimming removed 3 bases at V and 2 bases at J, with 10 bases between. CDR3 in amino acids: CASSFLFSNTEAFF. DNA for the CDR3: TGTGCCAGCAGTTTCCTGTTCAGTAACACTGAAGCTTTCTTT.

V and J are TRBV20-1 and TRBJ2-3; 11 nucleotides match TRBD2. J gave up 5 bases and V 6 bases, and 10 bases lay outside the gene matches. Germline V gene data show CDR1 as DFQATT and CDR2 as SNEGSKA (reference sequence). This CDR3 is built from 15 residues. Written as DNA, the CDR3 is TGCAGTGCGCGCTTACCGGGACTAGCGGTAGATACGCAGTATTTT. It yields the protein CSARLPGLAVDTQYF.

The J gene is TRBJ1-2, the V gene TRBV12-3 or TRBV12-4; D uncertain. Trimming left V 3 bases short and J 4 bases short, with 15 bases between. The CDR3 extends over 15 amino acids. Written as DNA, the CDR3 is TGTGCCAGCAGTTTCTCCCCTAAGGGTCTCTATGGCTACACCTTC. It codes for CASSFSPKGLYGYTF.

The rearrangement links TRBV6-6 to TRBJ2-7, with 7 bases aligning to TRBD2. The CDR3 loop spans 13 amino acids. The V gene end was trimmed by 2 bases and the J gene end by 11 bases; junction bases not matched to a gene: 9. Germline V gene lookup returns CDR1 MNHNY and CDR2 SVGAGI (reference sequence). CDR3 DNA sequence: TGTGCCAGCAGTTACGACACGACTAGCCGAGAGTACTTC. This encodes CASSYDTTSREYF.

This clonotype was seen once. This rearrangement joins TRBV28 to TRBJ2-5, with a weak D call TRBD1 (6 bases). Trimming pared 7 bases from V and 4 bases from J, leaving 16 bases between. Germline CDR1 is MDHEN and CDR2 is SYDVKM. The CDR3 consists of 14 residues. The CDR3 DNA sequence: TGTGCCAGCACGTCCTTCCAGGGGCCAGAGACCCAGTACTTC. It codes for CASTSFQGPETQYF.

The chain combines TRBV7-2 with TRBJ2-2; D is ambiguous. The CDR3 spans 17 residues. The germline V gene has CDR1 SGHTA and CDR2 FQGNSA. Trimming pared 6 bases from V and 6 bases from J, leaving 23 bases between. CDR3 in DNA: TGTGCCAGCAGTCTTAATTTCAGAAACGAACCCTCCGGGGAGCTGTTTTTT. Translating gives CASSLNFRNEPSGELFF. Combining the CDR3 with reference TRBV7-2 and TRBJ2-2 gives the whole variable domain GAGVSQSPSNKVTEKGKDVELRCDPISGHTALYWYRQSLGQGLEFLIYFQGNSAPDKSGLPSDRFSAERTGGSVSTLTIQRTQQEDSAVYLCASSLNFRNEPSGELFFGEGSRLTVL.

This clonotype was counted a single time. This chain uses TRBV7-3 with TRBJ2-1, with TRBD2 matching over 13 bases. With 5 bases clipped from V and 9 bases from J, the junction kept 4 bases outside the gene matches. Germline V gives CDR1 SGHTA, CDR2 FQGTGA. The CDR3 totals 14 residues. The CDR3 protein is CASSRGLAGSEQFF. The CDR3 DNA reads TGTGCCAGCAGCCGGGGACTAGCGGGGAGTGAGCAGTTCTTC.

The chain combines TRBV20-1 with TRBJ1-1; D perhaps matches TRBD1 (6 bases). The V gene's germline CDR1 is DFQATT and CDR2 SNEGSKA (reference sequence). The CDR3 totals 13 residues. V lost 2 bases, J lost 4 bases, and 11 bases lay in between. The CDR3 sequence is CSARYPGVTEAFF. CDR3 nucleotide sequence: TGCAGTGCTAGATATCCAGGGGTCACTGAAGCTTTCTTT.

This clonotype appeared a single time. The CDR3 here is CASSLYRGLKSNSPLHF. The CDR3 nucleotides read TGTGCCAGCAGTCTCTACAGGGGGCTTAAATCGAACTCACCCCTCCACTTT. The chain combines TRBV28 with TRBJ1-6, with 9 bases that match TRBD1. With 5 bases clipped from V and 10 bases from J, the junction kept 15 bases outside the gene matches. The CDR3 contains 17 residues. Germline CDR1 is MDHEN and CDR2 is SYDVKM. Looking up the rest from reference TRBV28 and TRBJ1-6 gives the full variable domain: DVKVTQSSRYLVKRTGEKVFLECVQDMDHENMFWYRQDPGLGLRLIYFSYDVKMKEKGDIPEGYSVSREKKERFSLILESASTNQTSMYLCASSLYRGLKSNSPLHFGNGTRLTVT.

This clonotype is labeled medium-sized. The V gene is TRBV2, the J gene TRBJ1-5, with TRBD1 identical over 8 bases. Germline V gene data show CDR1 as SNHLY and CDR2 as FYNNEI. There are 15 residues in the CDR3. With 6 bases clipped from V and 0 bases from J, the junction kept 4 bases outside the gene matches. This CDR3 reads CASRPGQVSNQPQHF. The DNA of the CDR3 is TGTGCCAGCAGACCGGGACAGGTTAGCAATCAGCCCCAGCATTTT.

This clonotype appeared a few times. This chain connects TRBV10-3 to TRBJ2-2, with no clear D. V was trimmed by 10 bases and J by 3 bases, leaving 6 bases between them. CDR3 length: 11 residues. The germline CDR1 and CDR2 sequences are ENHRY and SYGVKD. The CDR3 DNA sequence: TGTGCCACCCGGCACACCGGGGAGCTGTTTTTT. Translated, it gives CATRHTGELFF.